Described below is a single TCR beta chain sequence and its context. Antigen unknown. The junction and the germline gene differ at one end; a read error may be behind it. This entry comes from a study of cytomegalovirus exposure and HLA in healthy donors. Study-wide points: The authors assumed roughly uniform sequencing depth across donors for presence/absence analyses. Researchers reported from a later analysis that most CMV-associated TCR beta chains appeared HLA-restricted. A highly shared variant cluster was judged a likely technical artifact.

The germline V gene has CDR1 SEHNR and CDR2 FQNEAQ (reference sequence). CDR3 length: 16 residues. 13 Jbeta primers and 60 Vbeta primers were used for the PCR. Profiling relied on immunoSEQ multiplex PCR, and the TCRdb table lists in-frame clones only, not all of them. This table holds 150,000 to 200,000 clones, 80% found once. Sequenced: PBMCs. J is TRBJ2-7 and V is TRBV7-9; 9 bases map to TRBD1. This sequence was found in a man aged 30-40 years in good health and CMV-seropositive. The CDR3 here is CSSSPGGTGRDYEQYF. In nucleotides, the CDR3 is TGTTCCAGCAGCCCCGGGGGGACAGGGAGAGACTACGAGCAGTACTTC.